Each of the 3 T cell receptor beta chains below was sequenced from the same sample in a study of regulatory T cells in long-lasting Graves disease (dated by TCRdb to the early 2020s). Library method: multiplex PCR. TCRdb shows the sequencer as Illumina HiSeq 4000. CDR3 regions were amplified by Arm-PCR with iRepertoire HTBI primers to construct TCR beta libraries. Starting from the raw public reads, TCRdb applied fastp trimming at Q25, assembled clones with MiXCR and retained in-frame beta chains. One record per CDR3 amino acid sequence lists the most common genes and DNA. This sample has approximately 480,000 distinct CDR3 sequences in its table, and about a sixth of those were observed once. Of the sample, approximately 12% falls within the top ten clones. The meaning of the sample's time point label: newly diagnosed GD, antithyroid drugs for less than 3 months. For both TCR sequencing and RNA sequencing, RNA was extracted from PBMCs using TRIzol.

These data were likewise used in another study, on T cells in Graves' hyperthyroidism and ophthalmopathy.

Sequenced here: peripheral blood mononuclear cells (PBMCs), sampled at new diagnosis, from a patient treated with antithyroid drugs. These TCRs come from a man between 40 and 49 years old with Graves disease. Donor details come from another sample of the same person, matched by shared clones.

This clonotype was counted ten times or more. At one end, the junction sequence differs from germline, possibly due to a read error. The V call is TRBV20-1, the J call TRBJ2-7; 11 nucleotides agree with TRBD2. From germline, CDR1 is DFQATT and CDR2 SNEGSKA (reference sequence). The CDR3 consists of 14 residues. The DNA for the CDR3 is TGCAGTGTTAGACTAGCGGGGCTACGCTACGAGCAGTACTTC. Protein product: CSVRLAGLRYEQYF.

This clonotype has at least ten counts. The gene calls are TRBV28 and TRBJ2-7, with 10 nucleotides matching TRBD2. CDR1 and CDR2 from the germline V gene are MDHEN and SYDVKM. The CDR3 is made up of 14 amino acids. The junction had 7 bases not matched to a gene; V was cut back by 6 bases and J by 5 bases. The DNA for the CDR3 is TGTGCCAGCAGGAGAATTCTAGCGGGAGACGAGCAGTACTTC. Residues: CASRRILAGDEQYF.

This clonotype has a handful of counts. The chain combines TRBV9 with TRBJ2-2, with TRBD2 as a possible D gene (6 bases). V shed 3 bases and J shed 0 bases, with 9 bases lying between them. Germline V gene data show CDR1 as SGDLS and CDR2 as YYNGEE. CDR3 length equals 15 residues. The CDR3 DNA is TGTGCCAGCAGCGCCCGACTAGCGAACACCGGGGAGCTGTTTTTT. Residues: CASSARLANTGELFF.